The clone carrying this T cell receptor (beta chain) was seen ten or more times. Its antigen is currently unknown. This entry belongs to a study of T cells in Graves' hyperthyroidism and ophthalmopathy. Study-level points and caveats: Among clonotypes expanded in thyroid above 0.001, most were also found in blood. Using 13 V-J features, a model discriminated ophthalmopathy from stable hyperthyroidism.

Uncontrolled infection, other autoimmune disease, pregnancy or lactation excluded patients. Diagnoses were established using clinical symptoms, serum thyroxine and TRAb, thyroid ultrasound and orbital computed tomography. CDR1 is KGHSH and CDR2 is LQKENI in the germline V gene. Trimming pared 3 bases from V and 0 bases from J, leaving 12 bases between. CDR3 size: 16 residues. The CDR3 regions of TCR beta were amplified from RNA transcripts. Primed by the HTBI set, a first-round RT-PCR was run on the TCR CDR3. TCRdb re-analysed the multiplex PCR reads in MiXCR, keeping a single row per CDR3 protein. The data contain approximately 420,000 distinct CDR3 sequences, about 15% of them singletons.

Input material: blood. The gene calls are TRBV18 and TRBJ1-5; a weak D match, TRBD1 (6 bases). This sequence originates from a woman in her 30s with Graves' hyperthyroidism. The CDR3 sequence: CASSPIGQSSNQPQHF. CDR3 bases: TGTGCCAGCTCACCCATAGGACAGTCTAGCAATCAGCCCCAGCATTTT.